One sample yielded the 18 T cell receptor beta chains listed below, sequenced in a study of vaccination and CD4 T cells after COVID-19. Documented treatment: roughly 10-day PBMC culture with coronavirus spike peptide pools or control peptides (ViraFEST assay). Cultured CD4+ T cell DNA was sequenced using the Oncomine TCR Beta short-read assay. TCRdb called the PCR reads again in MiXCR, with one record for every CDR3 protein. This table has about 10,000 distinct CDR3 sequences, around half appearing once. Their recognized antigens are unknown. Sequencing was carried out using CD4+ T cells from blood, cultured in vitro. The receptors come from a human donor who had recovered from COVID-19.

CDR3 in amino acids: CASSRTPGQRRGGYTF. CDR3 nucleotides: TGTGCCAGCAGCCGGACACCGGGACAACGGCGCGGTGGCTACACCTTC. The chain employs TRBV6-1 and TRBJ1-2, with D possibly being TRBD1 (6 bases). Germline V gene data show CDR1 as MNHNS and CDR2 as SASEGT. The germline V and J ends were trimmed by 6 bases and 7 bases, with 24 bases remaining between them. The CDR3 runs 16 residues.

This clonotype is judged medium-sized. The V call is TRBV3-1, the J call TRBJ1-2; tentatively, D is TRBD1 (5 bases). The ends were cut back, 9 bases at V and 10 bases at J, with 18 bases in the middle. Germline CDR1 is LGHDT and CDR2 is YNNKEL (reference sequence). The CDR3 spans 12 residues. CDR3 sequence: CASRQNGGYYTF. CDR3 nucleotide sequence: TGTGCCAGTCGGCAGAACGGGGGTTACTACACCTTC.

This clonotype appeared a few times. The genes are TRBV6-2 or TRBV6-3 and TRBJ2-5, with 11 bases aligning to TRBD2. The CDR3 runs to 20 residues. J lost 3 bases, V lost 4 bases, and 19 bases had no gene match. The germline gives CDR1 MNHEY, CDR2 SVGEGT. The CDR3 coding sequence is TGTGCCAGCAGTTGGGGCTACCGACTAGCGGGGCAGACGCAAGAAGAGACCCAGTACTTC. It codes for CASSWGYRLAGQTQEETQYF.

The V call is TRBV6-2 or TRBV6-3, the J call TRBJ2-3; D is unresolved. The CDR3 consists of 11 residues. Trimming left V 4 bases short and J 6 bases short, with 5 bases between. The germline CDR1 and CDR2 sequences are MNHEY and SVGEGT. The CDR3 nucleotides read TGTGCCAGCAGTTTCGGGGATACGCAGTATTTT. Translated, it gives CASSFGDTQYF.

The CDR3 here is CASRIPGQGNEQFF. CDR3 DNA sequence: TGTGCCAGCAGAATCCCGGGACAGGGGAATGAGCAGTTCTTC. This chain uses TRBV27 with TRBJ2-1, with 10 bases matching TRBD1. With 6 bases clipped from V and 7 bases from J, the junction kept 6 bases outside the gene matches. The CDR3 sequence is 14 residues long. CDR1 and CDR2 from the germline V gene are MNHEY and SMNVEV (reference sequence).

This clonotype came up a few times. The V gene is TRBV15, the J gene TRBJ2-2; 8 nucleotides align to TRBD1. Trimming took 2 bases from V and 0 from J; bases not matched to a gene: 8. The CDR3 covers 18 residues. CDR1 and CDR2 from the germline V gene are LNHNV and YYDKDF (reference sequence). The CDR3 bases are TGTGCCACCAGCAGACCTAACCTACAGGGGGCGAACACCGGGGAGCTGTTTTTT. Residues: CATSRPNLQGANTGELFF. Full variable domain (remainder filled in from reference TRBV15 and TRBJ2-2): DAMVIQNPRYQVTQFGKPVTLSCSQTLNHNVMYWYQQKSSQAPKLLFHYYDKDFNNEADTPDNFQSRRPNTSFCFLDIRSPGLGDTAMYLCATSRPNLQGANTGELFFGEGSRLTVL.

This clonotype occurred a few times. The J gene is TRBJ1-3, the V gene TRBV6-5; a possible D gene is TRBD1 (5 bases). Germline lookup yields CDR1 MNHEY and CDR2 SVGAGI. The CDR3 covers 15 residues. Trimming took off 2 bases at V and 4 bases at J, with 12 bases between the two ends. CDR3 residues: CASSYGSGIGNTIYF. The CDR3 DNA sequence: TGTGCCAGCAGTTACGGGTCAGGGATCGGAAACACCATATATTTT.

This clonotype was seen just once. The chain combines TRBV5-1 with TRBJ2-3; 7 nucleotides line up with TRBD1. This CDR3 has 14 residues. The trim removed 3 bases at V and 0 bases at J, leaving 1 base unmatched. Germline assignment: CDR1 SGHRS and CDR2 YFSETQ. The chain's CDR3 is CASSSTGSTDTQYF. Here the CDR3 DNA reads TGCGCCAGCAGCTCGACAGGGAGCACAGATACGCAGTATTTT.

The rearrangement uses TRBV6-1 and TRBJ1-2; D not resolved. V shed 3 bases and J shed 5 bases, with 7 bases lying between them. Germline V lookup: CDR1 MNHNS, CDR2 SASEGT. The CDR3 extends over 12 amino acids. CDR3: CASSESVYGYTF. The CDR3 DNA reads TGTGCCAGCAGTGAGTCAGTTTATGGCTACACCTTC.

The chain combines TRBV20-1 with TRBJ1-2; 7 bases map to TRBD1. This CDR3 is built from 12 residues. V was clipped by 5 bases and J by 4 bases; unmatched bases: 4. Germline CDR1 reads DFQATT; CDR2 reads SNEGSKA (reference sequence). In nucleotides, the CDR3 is TGCAGTGCTCGGACAGGAAGCTATGGCTACACCTTC. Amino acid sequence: CSARTGSYGYTF.

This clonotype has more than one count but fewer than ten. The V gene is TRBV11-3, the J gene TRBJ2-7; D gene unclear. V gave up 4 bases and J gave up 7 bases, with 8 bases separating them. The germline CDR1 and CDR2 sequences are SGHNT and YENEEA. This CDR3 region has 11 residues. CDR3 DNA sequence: TGTGCCAGCAGCTCGATGGGGGAGCAGTACTTC. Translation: CASSSMGEQYF.

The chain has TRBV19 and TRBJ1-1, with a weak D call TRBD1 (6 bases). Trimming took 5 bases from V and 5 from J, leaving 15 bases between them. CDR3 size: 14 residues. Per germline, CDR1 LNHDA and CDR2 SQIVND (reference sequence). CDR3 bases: TGTGCCAGTAGTTATGGGGGGCGCGGGACTGAAGCTTTCTTT. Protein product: CASSYGGRGTEAFF.

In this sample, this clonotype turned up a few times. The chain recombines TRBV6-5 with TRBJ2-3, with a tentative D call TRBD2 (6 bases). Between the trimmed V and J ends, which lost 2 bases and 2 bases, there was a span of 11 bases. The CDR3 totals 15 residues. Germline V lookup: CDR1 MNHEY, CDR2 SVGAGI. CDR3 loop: CASSYLAGSTDTQYF. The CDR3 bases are TGTGCCAGCAGTTACCTCGCGGGGTCCACAGATACGCAGTATTTT.

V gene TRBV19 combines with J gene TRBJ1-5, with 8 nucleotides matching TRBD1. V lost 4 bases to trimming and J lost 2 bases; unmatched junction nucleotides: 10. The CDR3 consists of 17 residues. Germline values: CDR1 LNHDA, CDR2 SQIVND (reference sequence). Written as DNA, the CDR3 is TGTGCCAGTAGTAGGGGCAGGGGGCAGGGGGGCAATCAGCCCCAGCATTTT. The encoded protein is CASSRGRGQGGNQPQHF.

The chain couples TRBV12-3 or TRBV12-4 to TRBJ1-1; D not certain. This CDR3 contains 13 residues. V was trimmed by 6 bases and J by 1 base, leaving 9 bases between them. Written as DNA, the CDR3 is TGTGCCAGCAGCAGACTGCAGAACACTGAAGCTTTCTTT. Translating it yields CASSRLQNTEAFF.

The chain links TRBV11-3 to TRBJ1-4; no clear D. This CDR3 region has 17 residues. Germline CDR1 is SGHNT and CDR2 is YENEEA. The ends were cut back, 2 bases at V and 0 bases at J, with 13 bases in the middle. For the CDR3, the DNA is TGTGCCAGCAGCTTAAGTTTGTGGCAGTCAACTAATGAAAAACTGTTTTTT. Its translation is CASSLSLWQSTNEKLFF.

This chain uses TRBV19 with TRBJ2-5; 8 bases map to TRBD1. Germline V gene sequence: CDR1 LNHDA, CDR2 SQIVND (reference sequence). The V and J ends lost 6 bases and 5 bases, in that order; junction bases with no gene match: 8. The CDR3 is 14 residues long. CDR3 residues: CASRRQGAGETQYF. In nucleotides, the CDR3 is TGTGCCAGTAGGCGCCAGGGGGCGGGCGAGACCCAGTACTTC.

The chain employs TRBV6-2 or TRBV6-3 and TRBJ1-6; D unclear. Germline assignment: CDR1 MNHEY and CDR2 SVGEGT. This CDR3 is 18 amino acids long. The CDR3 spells CATKRLGGEVSYNSPLHF. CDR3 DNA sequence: TGTGCTACAAAGAGACTGGGAGGAGAAGTATCCTATAATTCACCCCTCCACTTT.